These 11 T cell receptor beta chains were sequenced from one sample in a study of shared clonotypes between healthy human individuals (dated by TCRdb to 2019 to 2021). Library method: the immunoSEQ multiplex PCR assay. This immuneACCESS table, as held by TCRdb, lists in-frame sequences with V and J called but not all clones. Of the missing ones, under half trace to an unresolved V gene in checked studies; the others have no known cause. The sample table records 1.4 million or so clones; 98% of these occur just once. The ten largest clones represent 0.36% of the sample. What was sequenced was naive CD4+ T cells sorted from blood. The cell subset or site label corresponds to: CD45RA+ positively selected. These receptors all come from a man younger than 40 in good health.

The V call is TRBV7-8, the J call TRBJ2-1, with 9 bases fitting TRBD2. The CDR3 runs to 16 residues. The V and J ends lost 1 base and 4 bases, in that order; junction bases with no gene match: 5. Germline V gene lookup returns CDR1 SGHVS and CDR2 FQNEAQ. The DNA for the CDR3 is TGTGCCAGCAGCTTAGTTTGGCTAGCGGGATACAATGAGCAGTTCTTC. Translated, it gives CASSLVWLAGYNEQFF.

This chain links TRBV6-5 with TRBJ1-2; D uncertain. CDR3 length equals 14 residues. V lost 5 bases to trimming and J lost 3 bases, with 13 bases between them. CDR1 is MNHEY, CDR2 SVGAGI, per germline. CDR3 region: CASSLATEHYGYTF. CDR3 in DNA: TGTGCCAGCAGTCTCGCGACGGAACACTATGGCTACACCTTC.

On this clone: Additional DNA sequences in this sample encode the identical CDR3. This chain links TRBV5-1 with TRBJ2-2, with 7 bases lining up with TRBD2. This CDR3 has 15 amino acids. V lost 4 bases to trimming and J lost 5 bases; unmatched junction nucleotides: 8. CDR1 SGHRS and CDR2 YFSETQ come from the germline V gene. For the CDR3, the DNA is TGCGCCAGCAGCCTGAGACTAGCCGGAACCGGGGAGCTGTTTTTT. It encodes CASSLRLAGTGELFF.

V is TRBV7-8 and J is TRBJ2-1, with TRBD2 matching 7 bases. Germline-derived CDR1 and CDR2 are SGHVS and FQNEAQ. This CDR3 is built from 16 residues. Losses at the gene ends were 3 bases for V and 4 bases for J; bases not matched to a gene: 9. The CDR3 nucleotides read TGTGCCAGCAGCTTCGATTATGGGACTACATACAATGAGCAGTTCTTC. Translation: CASSFDYGTTYNEQFF.

V usage is TRBV5-4 and J usage is TRBJ2-3; 9 positions agree with TRBD1. V was pared by 0 bases and J by 2 bases, with 7 bases of the junction left unmatched. The CDR3 extends over 17 amino acids. Germline V lookup: CDR1 SGHNT, CDR2 YYREEE (reference sequence). CDR3 sequence reads: CASSLGLGDRVTDTQYF. The CDR3 nucleotides read TGTGCCAGCAGCTTGGGGCTAGGGGACAGGGTCACAGATACGCAGTATTTT.

V gene TRBV7-9 combines with J gene TRBJ1-5; D unclear. Trimming cost V 4 bases and J 0 bases, with 1 base left between them. The CDR3 consists of 12 residues. CDR1 and CDR2 (germline): SEHNR, FQNEAQ (reference sequence). DNA of the CDR3: TGTGCCAGCAGCTATAGCAATCAGCCCCAGCATTTT. This sequence encodes CASSYSNQPQHF.

The table lists this clone with a count of one. V is TRBV9 and J is TRBJ2-7; TRBD1 matches 7 bases. Germline V CDR1 and CDR2: SGDLS, YYNGEE. CDR3 length equals 16 residues. The V gene end was trimmed by 0 bases and the J gene end by 4 bases; junction bases not matched to a gene: 10. The CDR3 sequence: CASSVAGTATIYEQYF. DNA for the CDR3: TGTGCCAGCAGCGTAGCTGGGACAGCGACTATTTACGAGCAGTACTTC.

This clone has only one observation. This chain joins TRBV5-8 and TRBJ2-1; 9 bases map to TRBD1. J gave up 5 bases and V 4 bases, and 7 bases lay outside the gene matches. The CDR3 consists of 15 residues. Germline-derived CDR1 and CDR2 are SGHTS and YDEGEE. DNA for the CDR3: TGTGCCAGCAGCGTTCCGGGACAGGGCGACAATGAGCAGTTCTTC. It specifies CASSVPGQGDNEQFF.

The J gene is TRBJ1-2, the V gene TRBV27; unclear D gene. The CDR3 sequence is 9 residues long. Germline CDR1 MNHEY, CDR2 SMNVEV (reference sequence). Trimming cost V 4 bases and J 13 bases, with 7 bases left between them. DNA of the CDR3: TGTGCCAGCAGTTCCTCTGGCACCTTC. Its translation is CASSSSGTF.

This sequence joins TRBV7-9 and TRBJ2-1, with TRBD2 matching 10 bases. V shed 4 bases and J 8 bases; nucleotides not matched to a gene: 8. This CDR3 has 15 amino acids. In germline, CDR1 is SEHNR, CDR2 FQNEAQ (reference sequence). CDR3 sequence (DNA): TGTGCCAGCAGCTCATTAGCGGGAGGCAGGGATGAGCAGTTCTTC. As protein: CASSSLAGGRDEQFF.

A word on this clone: Sequence at one end of the junction differs from germline and may be a read error. This chain joins TRBV6-1 and TRBJ2-5; TRBD2 aligns across 8 bases. The CDR3 totals 18 residues. Germline CDR1 is MNHNS and CDR2 is SASEGT. This chain's CDR3 is CASREDGGAGVPGETQYF. In nucleotides, the CDR3 is TGTGCCAGCAGAGAAGATGGGGGAGCGGGAGTTCCTGGGGAGACCCAGTACTTC.